These T cell receptor beta chains were read from a single sample in a study of shared clonotypes between healthy human individuals. Assay: immunoSEQ multiplex PCR; the TCRdb copy retains only in-frame clones and omits some. The sample has some 2 million clones; 90% to 95% are singletons. The sample comprised naive CD4+ T cells sorted from blood. The receptors here all came from a man aged 18 to 29 in good health. The CDR3 runs from the conserved cysteine through the conserved F or W. Each record gives: J gene, V gene, CDR3 protein.

>TRBJ2-1|TRBV5-1
CASSPGGQNYNEQFF
>TRBJ2-5|TRBV2
CASSFEGAERETQYF
>TRBJ1-2|TRBV5-1
CASSLYGEGYGYTF
>TRBJ2-1|TRBV9
CASSPQIKAGVQSEQFF
>TRBJ2-7|TRBV25-1
CASSEPGGVYEQYF
>TRBJ2-7|TRBV10-1
CASSEDGSYEQYF
>TRBJ2-1|TRBV7-7
CASSLGGPSNNEQFF
>TRBJ2-3|TRBV11-2
CASREYTDTQYF
>TRBJ2-5|TRBV18
CASSLQAGGLQETQYF
>TRBJ1-4|TRBV28
CASSSHQGGTNEKLFF
>TRBJ1-1|TRBV5-5
CASSTGTGGLDTEAFF
>TRBJ2-5|TRBV10-2
CASATGGLGETQYF
>TRBJ2-5|TRBV18
CASSEGQGGPQETQYF
>TRBJ1-1|TRBV5-4
CASSIGTGRLAEAFF
>TRBJ2-1|TRBV10-3
CAISESGPEQFF
>TRBJ1-5|TRBV7-6
CASSYDQPQHF
>TRBJ2-7|TRBV30
CAWSLGTGRLNEQYF
>TRBJ2-7|TRBV5-1
CASSLAEQGVSYEQYF
>TRBJ1-2|TRBV7-2
CASSLRVGYGYTF
>TRBJ2-5|TRBV28
CASSSTFTQYF
>TRBJ2-2|TRBV11-2
CASSLDRWQGDTGELFF
>TRBJ2-5|TRBV18
CASSGGETQYF
>TRBJ2-5|TRBV7-9
CASSQGRGPQETQYF
>TRBJ2-1|TRBV10-3
CAISESHPGAYNEQFF
>TRBJ2-7|TRBV7-8
CASSLTGTSRDEQYF
>TRBJ2-6|TRBV30
CAWGKTGFYFTGANVLTF
>TRBJ1-6|TRBV6-5
CASRETNSPLHF
>TRBJ1-2|TRBV28
CASSTTGRGNYGYTF
>TRBJ2-7|TRBV7-6
CASSELGLAGTYEQYF
>TRBJ2-1|TRBV7-9
CASSSPGTSGKNEQFF
>TRBJ2-5|TRBV15
CATSREIGGAGTQYF
>TRBJ2-7|TRBV10-3
CAISELAGVHEQYF
>TRBJ2-2|TRBV5-1
CASRGQGANGELFF
>TRBJ1-2|TRBV10-3
CAISEELKGSAYTF
>TRBJ1-1|TRBV7-9
CANKGVDLGGTEAFF
>TRBJ2-1|TRBV4-3
CASSWTASYNEQFF
>TRBJ2-5|TRBV20-1
CSASGRETQYF
>TRBJ2-1|TRBV4-3
CASSQGTSGRTGYNEQFF
>TRBJ2-5|TRBV6-5
CASSYGDRAGETQYF
>TRBJ2-3|TRBV6-6
CASSQLADDTQYF
>TRBJ1-4|TRBV5-4
CASSSRTDGEKLFF